Listed below are T cell receptor beta chains from one sample, sequenced in a study of response to subunit inactivated influenza vaccine. TCRdb fed the RT-PCR reads into MiXCR, producing one record per CDR3 protein. The sample includes around 530,000 distinct CDR3 sequences, 12% of them seen just once. The starting material was PBMCs from blood, obtained on the day of vaccination. The receptors were sampled from a middle-aged man who received an inactivated influenza vaccine. Both conserved end residues are part of each CDR3. D genes are given only for firm matches. Not every row has a clone size; where given, it reads once, few, many or a size class.

J: TRBJ2-1
size: few
length: 18
D: TRBD2
V: TRBV4-2
DNA: TGTGCCAGCAGCCAAGATCCGACTAGCGGGGGCCCATACAATGAGCAGTTCTTC
CDR3: CASSQDPTSGGPYNEQFF

J: TRBJ1-4
size: many
length: 13
D: TRBD1
V: TRBV20-1
DNA: TGCAGTGCTTCGGACAGGGGGGGTGAAAAACTGTTTTTT
CDR3: CSASDRGGEKLFF

J: TRBJ2-2
size: many
length: 12
D: NA
V: TRBV27
DNA: TGTGCCAGCGGGTTTAGCACCGGGGAGCTGTTTTTT
CDR3: CASGFSTGELFF

J: TRBJ2-3
size: NA
length: 13
D: TRBD2
V: TRBV20-1
DNA: TGCAGTGCTTCCGCGGGGGGCACAGATACGCAGTATTTT
CDR3: CSASAGGTDTQYF

J: TRBJ2-3
size: NA
length: 12
D: NA
V: TRBV28
DNA: TGTGCCAGCAGACAAGGGGGTAGTACGCAGTATTTT
CDR3: CASRQGGSTQYF

J: TRBJ2-1
size: many
length: 15
D: TRBD2
V: TRBV27
DNA: TGTGCCAGCAGTTTAGCGGGAGTTAGTTACAATGAGCAGTTCTTC
CDR3: CASSLAGVSYNEQFF

J: TRBJ2-5
size: NA
length: 12
D: NA
V: TRBV5-1
DNA: TGCGCCAGCAGCTTCCAAAGAGAGACCCAGTACTTC
CDR3: CASSFQRETQYF

J: TRBJ2-2
size: many
length: 15
D: NA
V: TRBV9
DNA: TGTGCCAGCAGCGTAGGCAGGGGTCGGACCGGGGAGCTGTTTTTT
CDR3: CASSVGRGRTGELFF

J: TRBJ2-7
size: NA
length: 18
D: TRBD2
V: TRBV11-2
DNA: TGTGCCAGCAGCTTAGTGGGGACTAGTCCCAATAGGGCCTACGAGCAGTACTTC
CDR3: CASSLVGTSPNRAYEQYF

J: TRBJ1-1
size: few
length: 15
D: NA
V: TRBV6-2/TRBV6-3
DNA: TGTGCCAGCAGACCAGCGACACGGCTAGGGGGTAAAGCTTTCTTT
CDR3: CASRPATRLGGKAFF

J: TRBJ2-5
size: few
length: 14
D: NA
V: TRBV20-1
DNA: TGCAGTGCTACGAGCCCCCGCCTGCAAGAGACCCAGTACTTC
CDR3: CSATSPRLQETQYF

J: TRBJ2-7
size: many
length: 12
D: NA
V: TRBV27
DNA: TGTGCCAGCCGGGACCTCCGGGGTGAGCAGTACTTC
CDR3: CASRDLRGEQYF

J: TRBJ1-1
size: many
length: 16
D: NA
V: TRBV10-3
DNA: TGTGCCATCAGTGAAGACTCCAACACATTGAACACTGAAGCTTTCTTT
CDR3: CAISEDSNTLNTEAFF

J: TRBJ2-7
size: NA
length: 17
D: TRBD2
V: TRBV5-1
DNA: TGCGCCAGCAGCCGGACATATACCGGGACTAGCGGATACGAGCAGTACTTC
CDR3: CASSRTYTGTSGYEQYF

J: TRBJ1-6
size: NA
length: 15
D: TRBD1
V: TRBV5-1
DNA: TGCGCCAGCAGCTACTCAGGGGGCTTAAAGTCACCCCTCCACTTT
CDR3: CASSYSGGLKSPLHF

J: TRBJ2-1
size: NA
length: 15
D: NA
V: TRBV6-1
DNA: TGTGCCAGCAGCGACGGGACAACACAATACAATGAGCAGTTCTTC
CDR3: CASSDGTTQYNEQFF

J: TRBJ2-7
size: NA
length: 15
D: TRBD2
V: TRBV12-3/TRBV12-4
DNA: TGTGCCAGCAGGCCCTCAGCGGGACCGGCCTACGAGCAGTACTTC
CDR3: CASRPSAGPAYEQYF

J: TRBJ2-1
size: few
length: 15
D: NA
V: TRBV11-2
DNA: TGTGCCAGCAGCTTAGGGGGACACCCTTACAATGAGCAGTTCTTC
CDR3: CASSLGGHPYNEQFF

J: TRBJ2-3
size: NA
length: 12
D: NA
V: TRBV18
DNA: TGTGCCAGCTCACCCGAGGGGGATACGCAGTATTTT
CDR3: CASSPEGDTQYF

J: TRBJ2-4
size: few
length: 14
D: TRBD2
V: TRBV28
DNA: TGTGCCAGCAGAGGCCTGCGGGGGAAAAACATTCAGTACTTC
CDR3: CASRGLRGKNIQYF

J: TRBJ2-1
size: many
length: 13
D: NA
V: TRBV12-3/TRBV12-4
DNA: TGTGCCAGCAGTTTAGGGGGGGACAATGAGCAGTTCTTC
CDR3: CASSLGGDNEQFF

J: TRBJ2-1
size: NA
length: 15
D: NA
V: TRBV28
DNA: TGTGCCAGCAGTTTACGAGCCAGGTATTACAATGAGCAGTTCTTC
CDR3: CASSLRARYYNEQFF

J: TRBJ2-3
size: few
length: 16
D: TRBD2
V: TRBV11-3
DNA: TGTGCCAGCAGCCCCCGGACTAGCGGGGGGTCAGATACGCAGTATTTT
CDR3: CASSPRTSGGSDTQYF

J: TRBJ2-2
size: few
length: 17
D: NA
V: TRBV20-1
DNA: TGCTGTGCTAGAGATCGGGGGCAGAGTCGGAACACCGGGGAGCTGTTTTTT
CDR3: CCARDRGQSRNTGELFF

J: TRBJ1-1
size: NA
length: 12
D: NA
V: TRBV29-1
DNA: TGCAGCGTGGTTAGGAGAAACACTGAAGCTTTCTTT
CDR3: CSVVRRNTEAFF

J: TRBJ2-3
size: many
length: 15
D: NA
V: TRBV18
DNA: TGTGCCAGCTCACCAAGGTCTCCGCCAGGGAATACGCAGTATTTT
CDR3: CASSPRSPPGNTQYF

J: TRBJ2-1
size: NA
length: 15
D: TRBD2
V: TRBV5-1
DNA: TGCGCCAGCAACCAACTAGCGGGAGACGTTAATGAGCAGTTCTTC
CDR3: CASNQLAGDVNEQFF

J: TRBJ2-7
size: few
length: 14
D: TRBD1
V: TRBV7-9
DNA: TGTGCCAGCAGCCCGGACAGGGCCCCCTACGAGCAGTACTTC
CDR3: CASSPDRAPYEQYF

J: TRBJ2-7
size: few
length: 15
D: NA
V: TRBV20-1
DNA: TGCAGTGCTAGAGGAGGGACATTGGGGGTCGACGAGCAGTACTTC
CDR3: CSARGGTLGVDEQYF

J: TRBJ1-1
size: NA
length: 16
D: NA
V: TRBV6-2/TRBV6-3
DNA: TGTGCCAGCAGTTACACAGGCGGACACCTGAACACTGAAGCTTTCTTT
CDR3: CASSYTGGHLNTEAFF

J: TRBJ1-5
size: NA
length: 17
D: TRBD1
V: TRBV20-1
DNA: TGCAGTGCTAGGGGGGACAGGGCGACCCTAAGCAATCAGCCCCAGCATTTT
CDR3: CSARGDRATLSNQPQHF

J: TRBJ2-7
size: few
length: 14
D: NA
V: TRBV7-2
DNA: TGTGCCAGCCTCACTACCTCGAGCTCCTACGAGCAGTACTTC
CDR3: CASLTTSSSYEQYF

J: TRBJ2-7
size: NA
length: 17
D: TRBD2
V: TRBV5-1
DNA: TGCGCCAGCAGCTTGGCCCGGGGTAGCGGGGGCTCCTACGAGCAGTACTTC
CDR3: CASSLARGSGGSYEQYF

J: TRBJ1-2
size: many
length: 15
D: TRBD1
V: TRBV5-1
DNA: TGCGCCAGCAGCCTAGGGACACAGGGGTTGTATGGCTACACCTTC
CDR3: CASSLGTQGLYGYTF

J: TRBJ2-3
size: NA
length: 15
D: NA
V: TRBV4-2
DNA: TGTGCCAGCAGCCAAGACGGCATTGAATCGGATACGCAGTATTTT
CDR3: CASSQDGIESDTQYF

J: TRBJ1-5
size: many
length: 13
D: NA
V: TRBV3-1
DNA: TGTGCCAGCAGCCAAGCTGAAGTGCAGCCCCAGCATTTT
CDR3: CASSQAEVQPQHF

J: TRBJ1-5
size: NA
length: 14
D: NA
V: TRBV27
DNA: TGTGCCAGCAGTTTATTGGGGCCTCCAGGGCCCCAGCATTTT
CDR3: CASSLLGPPGPQHF

J: TRBJ1-1
size: many
length: 16
D: NA
V: TRBV7-2
DNA: TGTGCCAGCAGCTTAGCCTCCCGGGGGGCGAACACTGAAGCTTTCTTT
CDR3: CASSLASRGANTEAFF

J: TRBJ1-1
size: many
length: 15
D: TRBD1
V: TRBV3-1
DNA: TGTGCCAGCAGCCTTAGGACAGGAGCGAACACTGAAGCTTTCTTT
CDR3: CASSLRTGANTEAFF

J: TRBJ2-7
size: few
length: 13
D: NA
V: TRBV29-1
DNA: TGCAGCGTTGTAAAACTTACCTCCTACGAGCAGTACTTC
CDR3: CSVVKLTSYEQYF

J: TRBJ1-1
size: few
length: 13
D: NA
V: TRBV12-3/TRBV12-4
DNA: TGTGCCAGCAGTTCATACAGGGAATCTGAAGCTTTCTTT
CDR3: CASSSYRESEAFF

J: TRBJ2-7
size: NA
length: 12
D: NA
V: TRBV28
DNA: TGTGCCAGCAGTGCCCTTAAGTACGAGCAGTACTTC
CDR3: CASSALKYEQYF

J: TRBJ2-3
size: NA
length: 17
D: TRBD2
V: TRBV7-3
DNA: TGTGCCAGCAGCTGGTGGCTAGCGGGAGGCCTCTTAGATACGCAGTATTTT
CDR3: CASSWWLAGGLLDTQYF

J: TRBJ2-1
size: few
length: 15
D: NA
V: TRBV6-5
DNA: TGTGCCAGCAGTTGGACTCCCCTGGCCTACAATGAGCAGTTCTTC
CDR3: CASSWTPLAYNEQFF

J: TRBJ2-1
size: NA
length: 14
D: NA
V: TRBV7-2
DNA: TGTGCCAGCAGCTTAATGCGAACGGGCAATGAGCAGTTCTTC
CDR3: CASSLMRTGNEQFF

J: TRBJ2-3
size: few
length: 15
D: TRBD1
V: TRBV20-1
DNA: TGCAGTGCTAGATCCATGGACAGGGGGCCGGATACGCAGTATTTT
CDR3: CSARSMDRGPDTQYF

J: TRBJ1-2
size: few
length: 13
D: TRBD1
V: TRBV27
DNA: TGTGCCAGCAGTTTATACAGGGGGACTGGCTACACCTTC
CDR3: CASSLYRGTGYTF

J: TRBJ2-1
size: NA
length: 16
D: NA
V: TRBV24-1
DNA: TGTGCCACCAGTGATTTGAGGGTTAGCTCCTACAATGAGCAGTTCTTC
CDR3: CATSDLRVSSYNEQFF

J: TRBJ2-5
size: once
length: 13
D: TRBD2
V: TRBV29-1
DNA: TGCAGCGCCCGAGGAGCGGGAAAAGAGACCCAGTACTTC
CDR3: CSARGAGKETQYF

J: TRBJ1-6
size: many
length: 15
D: NA
V: TRBV7-2
DNA: TGTGCCAGCAGCCCTCAGGGCTCCTATAATTCACCCCTCCACTTT
CDR3: CASSPQGSYNSPLHF

J: TRBJ2-7
size: once
length: 16
D: NA
V: TRBV19
DNA: TGTGCCAGTAGTTCCTTTCGACAGGGAGGATTCTACGAGCAGTACTTC
CDR3: CASSSFRQGGFYEQYF

J: TRBJ1-6
size: NA
length: 17
D: NA
V: TRBV21-1
DNA: TGTGCCAGCAGCCCCCTACCCCCTGAGGGAACTCGGAAACCCCTCCACTTT
CDR3: CASSPLPPEGTRKPLHF

J: TRBJ2-1
size: NA
length: 17
D: TRBD2
V: TRBV28
DNA: TGTGCCAGCAGTTTAATTCGGGGACTAGCGGGACACTATGAGCAGTTCTTC
CDR3: CASSLIRGLAGHYEQFF

J: TRBJ2-5
size: NA
length: 14
D: NA
V: TRBV4-1
DNA: TGCGCCAGCAGCCAAGTAACCAGGGTTGAGACCCAGTACTTC
CDR3: CASSQVTRVETQYF

J: TRBJ2-7
size: many
length: 15
D: NA
V: TRBV6-2/TRBV6-3
DNA: TGTGCCAGCAGTTCATTCCTGTCTGATTCCTACGAGCAGTACTTC
CDR3: CASSSFLSDSYEQYF

J: TRBJ2-2
size: few
length: 14
D: NA
V: TRBV24-1
DNA: TGTGCCACCAGTGAGGCTAATCCATCCGGGGAGCTGTTTTTT
CDR3: CATSEANPSGELFF

J: TRBJ2-1
size: few
length: 11
D: TRBD2
V: TRBV20-1
DNA: TGCAGTCCGGGAGGGCCCAATGAGCAGTTCTTC
CDR3: CSPGGPNEQFF